This paragraph covers one T cell receptor (beta chain) sequence. It lacks a known antigen. One base away there is no much larger clone; base qualities are not given. V was cut back by 2 bases and J by 5 bases, leaving a gap of 16 bases between them. The CDR3 runs 15 amino acids, cysteine and phenylalanine included. Kept here is only the CDR3 DNA, which spans 45 bases and is read in frame from base 1. CDR1 and CDR2 are read off the germline V gene as SGHAT and FQNNGV. This sample is drawn from a study of radiotherapy plus CTLA-4 blockade in lung cancer (dated by TCRdb to the late 2010s). About the study as a whole: Objective responses occurred in approximately 17% of enrolled patients, and 31% achieved disease control.

The library was made by the immunoSEQ multiplex PCR assay. Held by TCRdb, this immuneACCESS table contains in-frame sequences only and omits some clones. Under half of the omission traces to an unresolved V gene where checked; the cause of the rest is unknown. The sample table holds roughly 100,000 clones, of which 82% were seen once. The ten largest clones represent 3% to 3.5% of the sample. Overall study outcomes, separate from this receptor: TCR clones derived from tumors expanded in peripheral blood after treatment with radiotherapy and ipilimumab. The strongest predictors of response were reported to be early dynamic shifts in blood T cell clones along with a rise in serum interferon-beta following radiation.

The study tested focal radiation therapy combined with CTLA-4 blockade (ipilimumab) in patients with chemo-refractory metastatic non-small-cell lung cancer. The source is a human donor with non-small cell lung cancer who had a partial response to radiotherapy plus ipilimumab. The sequences come from peripheral blood, collected from a patient treated with radiotherapy plus ipilimumab. The chain links TRBV11-2 with TRBJ2-7; 6 matching bases give a weak D call of TRBD2. CDR3 protein: CASSLMGRDANEQYF. DNA sequence: TGTGCCAGCAGCTTAATGGGGCGGGATGCAAACGAGCAGTACTTC.